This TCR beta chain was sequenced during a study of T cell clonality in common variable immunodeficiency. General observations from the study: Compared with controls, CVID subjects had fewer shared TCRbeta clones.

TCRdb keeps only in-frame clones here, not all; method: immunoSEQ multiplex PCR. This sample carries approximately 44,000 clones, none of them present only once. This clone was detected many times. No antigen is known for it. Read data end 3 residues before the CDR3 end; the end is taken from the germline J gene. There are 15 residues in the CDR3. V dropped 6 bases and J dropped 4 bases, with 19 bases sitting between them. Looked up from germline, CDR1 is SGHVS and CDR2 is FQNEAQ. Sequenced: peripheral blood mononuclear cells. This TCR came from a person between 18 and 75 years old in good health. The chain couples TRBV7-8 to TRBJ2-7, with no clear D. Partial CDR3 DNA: TGTGCCAGCAGTGCGCGAAAAAACCCCTCGTACGAG. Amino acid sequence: CASSARKNPSYE. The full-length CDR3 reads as CASSARKNPSYEQYF.